These T cell receptor beta chains were read from a single sample in a study of blood T cell repertoires in COVID-19. Libraries were prepared by immunoSEQ multiplex PCR; TCRdb keeps only in-frame clonotypes and omits some of them. Of approximately 90,000 clones listed, about 90% are singletons. Sequences were obtained from peripheral blood. These receptors were obtained from a human donor with acute or convalescent COVID-19. The donor label of this sample is uncertain. Both conserved end residues are part of each CDR3. Some rows have no size entry. The others give once, few or many, or a class for an expanded clone.

size,J,V,length,CDR3
-,TRBJ1-1,TRBV7-6,19,CASSLGSSGQGAWYTEAFF
-,TRBJ2-7,TRBV6-5,14,CASSLRTGSYEQYF
-,TRBJ2-7,TRBV27,14,CASSIRRGEGEQYF
-,TRBJ2-1,TRBV28,16,CASSLTTSGTSNEQFF
once,TRBJ1-4,TRBV4-1,17,CASSARPDRGVNEKLFF
few,TRBJ2-1,TRBV10-1,14,CASSESPRGAVQFF
-,TRBJ1-1,TRBV28,18,CASSFGRDPRGVNTEAFF
-,TRBJ2-5,TRBV18,14,CASSTGLHGETQYF
-,TRBJ2-3,TRBV4-1,17,CASSHGPGGRLTDTQYF
-,TRBJ1-1,TRBV29-1,13,CSVNGFLDTEAFF
-,TRBJ1-3,TRBV9,16,CASSSQGQGAGNTIYF
-,TRBJ1-1,TRBV5-1,14,CASSLVPVDTEAFF
few,TRBJ1-3,TRBV2,15,CASSELAIKGNTIYF
-,TRBJ2-7,TRBV27,14,CASSPGKGAYEQYF
-,TRBJ1-2,TRBV18,15,CASSLTTGSNYGYTF
-,TRBJ2-7,TRBV12-5,14,CATTEWGYHYEQYF
-,TRBJ2-4,TRBV7-9,18,CASSSPMRPGVAKNIQYF
-,TRBJ2-5,TRBV25-1,15,CATGLAGGLQETQYF
-,TRBJ2-1,TRBV24-1,17,CATSDLPGTSRNNEQFF
-,TRBJ2-1,TRBV5-8,15,CASSLGFSSYNEQFF
-,TRBJ2-7,TRBV10-1,16,CASSDRKDRGSNEQYF
-,TRBJ2-5,TRBV19,14,CASSPTVFQETQYF
-,TRBJ2-5,TRBV7-9,14,CASTLLGTGETQYF
-,TRBJ2-1,TRBV7-2,16,CASSKRGTSGYNEQFF
-,TRBJ1-5,TRBV28,13,CASITTSNQPQHF
once,TRBJ1-4,TRBV5-1,14,CASSSGQVREKLFF
-,TRBJ2-5,TRBV18,15,CASSSLAGGRETQYF
-,TRBJ2-1,TRBV25-1,16,CASAGVGSAARSEQFF
once,TRBJ1-2,TRBV6-5,14,CATSASDRVHGYTF
-,TRBJ2-1,TRBV21-1,16,CASSKGGGGVYNEQFF
-,TRBJ2-1,TRBV7-2,15,CASSLTSGPYNEQFF
-,TRBJ1-4,TRBV3-1/TRBV3-2,16,CASSQVVQGTGEKLFF
-,TRBJ1-6,TRBV28,14,CASSSGQINSPLHF
-,TRBJ1-3,TRBV10-3,16,CAIKEGAGPTGNTIYF
-,TRBJ2-7,TRBV15,12,CATSSRGYEQYF
once,TRBJ1-5,TRBV21-1,18,CASSKVKNSSYSNQPQHF
-,TRBJ1-6,TRBV9,15,CASSGGGRSNSPLHF
many,TRBJ1-2,TRBV4-1,16,CASSQVPIGDPYGYTF
-,TRBJ1-4,TRBV5-1,13,CASSTGRNEKLFF
-,TRBJ2-5,TRBV5-1,15,CASSQSTGTPSSQYF
-,TRBJ2-2,TRBV19,15,CASSLGGTNTGELFF
-,TRBJ2-1,TRBV2,12,CASTAGNNEQFF
-,TRBJ2-7,TRBV2,15,CASSYGTTISYEQYF
-,TRBJ1-5,TRBV10-2,14,CASSESRQNQPQHF
-,TRBJ2-3,TRBV28,16,CASSDPTGAGTDTQYF
-,TRBJ2-7,TRBV14,14,CASSQARTLSEQYF
-,TRBJ1-1,TRBV6-6,14,CASSYLGQGAVAFF
-,TRBJ1-4,TRBV15,15,CATSGYRGPNEKLFF
few,TRBJ2-3,TRBV6-5,14,CASTRDRGTDTQYF
-,TRBJ2-2,TRBV3-1/TRBV3-2,17,CASSQGGTGRATGELFF
-,TRBJ2-1,TRBV14,14,CASSQTNGLNEQFF